This T cell receptor beta chain was sequenced for a study of T-cell memory formation after mild COVID-19. Study background: Largely donor-specific sequence clusters came from a couple of donors.

From the 5' RACE reads, TCRdb called clonotypes with MiXCR, one entry per CDR3 protein. The sample holds approximately 100,000 distinct CDR3 sequences, more than 20% seen once. The germline CDR1 and CDR2 sequences are MNHEY and SMNVEV (reference sequence). Trimming removed 3 bases at V and 0 bases at J, with 6 bases between. The CDR3 totals 13 residues. With regard to this clonotype: Its cognate antigen is unknown.

General study findings and limits: Later expanders leaned toward CD4+, whereas clones contracting from day 15 to 85 were balanced CD4/CD8. Clones from the second wave (peaking day 37) had unconfirmed SARS-CoV-2 specificity.

The receptor's source is a man younger than 35 who had mild COVID-19 (a few samples of this study predate the infection). Cell type and time point are not known. This chain uses TRBV27 with TRBJ2-7, with D unclear. The sequenced material came from PBMCs or a T cell subset sorted from them (not recorded which). DNA for the CDR3: TGTGCCAGCAGTTTCCCTAGCTCCTACGAGCAGTACTTC. Amino acid sequence: CASSFPSSYEQYF.